Following are 10 T cell receptor beta chains from one sample sequenced in a study of T cells in Graves' hyperthyroidism and ophthalmopathy. Regions amplified from RNA transcripts were the TCR beta CDR3 regions. TCR CDR3 underwent first-round RT-PCR with the HTBI primer set. TCRdb reprocessed the multiplex PCR reads with MiXCR, giving one entry per CDR3 protein. The sample has more than 40,000 distinct CDR3 sequences; around 49% are singletons. Sequencing was done on a sample of peripheral blood or thyroid tissue (not recorded which). These receptors came from a woman aged 45-60 years with Graves' hyperthyroidism.

This clonotype was seen a single time. This rearrangement joins TRBV20-1 to TRBJ2-7, with D tentatively TRBD2 (5 bases). The CDR3 covers 15 residues. The germline V gene has CDR1 DFQATT and CDR2 SNEGSKA (reference sequence). V was pared by 0 bases and J by 2 bases, with 14 bases between. The CDR3 reads CSAREFGVMTYEQYF. CDR3 sequence (DNA): TGCAGTGCTAGAGAGTTCGGGGTTATGACCTACGAGCAGTACTTC.

This clonotype was seen a few times. The V gene is TRBV10-3, the J gene TRBJ1-6, with D unclear. Per germline, CDR1 ENHRY and CDR2 SYGVKD. V lost 6 bases, J lost 7 bases, and 13 bases lay in between. This CDR3 region has 14 residues. The CDR3 DNA is TGTGCCATCAGGCACGGGGATTCGAATTCACCCCTCCACTTT. This codes for CAIRHGDSNSPLHF.

The rearrangement links TRBV7-3 to TRBJ2-7; the match to TRBD1 covers 10 bases. Looked up from germline, CDR1 is SGHTA and CDR2 is FQGTGA. This CDR3 comprises 16 residues. V trimming: 5 bases; J trimming: 6 bases; junction bases outside the gene matches: 13. CDR3 coding DNA: TGTGCCAGCAGCCCCCAGACCGGGACAGGGGACGGCGAGCAGTACTTC. This sequence encodes CASSPQTGTGDGEQYF.

The CDR3 DNA sequence: TGTGCCAGCTGCCCCGGCGGGACAGCGACGGTCGGGGAGCTGTTTTTT. Amino acids: CASCPGGTATVGELFF. This chain joins TRBV2 and TRBJ2-2; TRBD1 is a possible D gene (7 bases). Germline CDR1 and CDR2: SNHLY and FYNNEI. Trimming took off 8 bases at V and 7 bases at J, with 23 bases between the two ends. The CDR3 runs to 16 residues. The full variable domain, in which reference TRBV2 and TRBJ2-2 provide the parts outside the CDR3, is EPEVTQTPSHQVTQMGQEVILRCVPISNHLYFYWYRQILGQKVEFLVSFYNNEISEKSEIFDDQFSVERPDGSNFTLKIRSTKLEDSAMYFCASCPGGTATVGELFFGEGSRLTVL.

The chain carries TRBV10-3 and TRBJ1-2; tentative D call: TRBD1 (5 bases). Trimming removed 6 bases from V and 7 bases from J, with 21 bases in between. Germline values: CDR1 ENHRY, CDR2 SYGVKD. The CDR3 is 15 residues long. The CDR3 spells CAIRAAGPGTLGYTF. For the CDR3, the DNA is TGTGCCATCAGGGCCGCAGGGCCAGGCACTCTTGGCTACACCTTC.

J is TRBJ2-1 and V is TRBV7-6; 11 nucleotides line up with TRBD2. V gave up 4 bases and J gave up 6 bases; unmatched junction bases: 11. Germline CDR1 reads SGHVS; CDR2 reads FNYEAQ. This CDR3 is built from 17 residues. In nucleotides, the CDR3 is TGTGCCAGCAGCTCTCGTCCCGGGACTAGCGGCGTCAATGAGCAGTTCTTC. As protein: CASSSRPGTSGVNEQFF.

A word on this clonotype: Sequence at one end of the junction differs from germline and may be a read error. V usage is TRBV7-2 and J usage is TRBJ2-1; 16 bases fit TRBD2. CDR3 length equals 15 residues. Germline V lookup: CDR1 SGHTA, CDR2 FQGNSA. The CDR3 DNA is TGCGCCAGCCGCCCGGGACTAGCGGGGGGGAATGAGCAGTTCTTC. Translating it yields CASRPGLAGGNEQFF. Variable domain in full (rest from reference TRBV7-2 and TRBJ2-1): GAGVSQSPSNKVTEKGKDVELRCDPISGHTALYWYRQSLGQGLEFLIYFQGNSAPDKSGLPSDRFSAERTGGSVSTLTIQRTQQEDSAVYLCASRPGLAGGNEQFFGPGTRLTVL.

This clonotype was counted at least ten times. V gene TRBV7-9 combines with J gene TRBJ1-6; D may be TRBD1 (5 bases). Trimming removed 3 bases from V and 8 bases from J, with 11 bases in between. The germline V gene encodes CDR1 SEHNR and CDR2 FQNEAQ (reference sequence). CDR3 length equals 14 residues. CDR3 in DNA: TGTGCCAGCAGCTTCGGCAGGGATGATTCACCCCTCCACTTT. Its protein product is CASSFGRDDSPLHF.

The chain is built from TRBV6-1 and TRBJ1-1; 9 nucleotides line up with TRBD1. The V segment lost 4 bases and the J segment 5 bases; nucleotides outside the gene matches: 5. This CDR3 contains 14 residues. Germline V gene sequence: CDR1 MNHNS, CDR2 SASEGT. The CDR3 sequence: CASSVRDRDTEAFF. The CDR3 DNA reads as TGTGCCAGCAGTGTTCGGGACAGGGATACTGAAGCTTTCTTT.

In its sample, this clonotype was seen many times. Here the CDR3 reads CASSSGPRETQYF. In nucleotides, the CDR3 is TGTGCCAGCAGTTCGGGGCCAAGGGAGACCCAGTACTTC. The V gene is TRBV2, the J gene TRBJ2-5; D tentatively reads TRBD1 or TRBD2 (5 bases each). Looked up from germline, CDR1 is SNHLY and CDR2 is FYNNEI. Trimming removed 5 bases from V and 5 bases from J, with 12 bases in between. The CDR3 covers 13 residues.